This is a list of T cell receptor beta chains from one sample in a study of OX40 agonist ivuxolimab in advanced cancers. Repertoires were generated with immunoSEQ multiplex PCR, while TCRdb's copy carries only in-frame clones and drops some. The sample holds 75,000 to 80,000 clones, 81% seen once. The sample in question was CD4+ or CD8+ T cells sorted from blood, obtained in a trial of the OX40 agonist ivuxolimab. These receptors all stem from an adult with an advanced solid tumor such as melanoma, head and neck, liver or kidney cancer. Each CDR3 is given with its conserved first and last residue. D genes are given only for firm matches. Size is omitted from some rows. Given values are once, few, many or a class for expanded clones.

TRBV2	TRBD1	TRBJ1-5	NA	TGTGCCAGCAGTGAAAGAATGGGACAGAAGTATCAGCCCCAGCATTTT	CASSERMGQKYQPQHF
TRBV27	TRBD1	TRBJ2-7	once	TGTGCCAGCAGTCCAAAACCGGGACAGGGGGTCTACGAGCAGTACTTC	CASSPKPGQGVYEQYF
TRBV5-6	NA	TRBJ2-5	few	TGTGCCAGCATCCGTGGGGCTCCCGGCCAAGAGACCCAGTACTTC	CASIRGAPGQETQYF
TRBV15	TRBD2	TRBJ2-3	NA	TGTGCCACCAGCAGAGCCCGACTAGCGGGGGCAACAGAGGATACGCAGTATTTT	CATSRARLAGATEDTQYF
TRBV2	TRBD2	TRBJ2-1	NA	TGTGCCAGCAGTGAAAGGACTAGCGGGGGGGAAATAGAGCAGTTCTTC	CASSERTSGGEIEQFF
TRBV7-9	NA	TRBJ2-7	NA	TGTGCCAGCAGCTTAGCGGCAGCCTACGAGCAGTACTTC	CASSLAAAYEQYF
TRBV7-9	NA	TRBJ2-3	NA	TGTGCCAGCAGCTTGGGGACAAAGCCCCCAGATACGCAGTATTTT	CASSLGTKPPDTQYF
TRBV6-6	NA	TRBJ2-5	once	TGTGCCAGCACCTCTTCCAGGGTGGCTCAATCGGCCCAGTACTTC	CASTSSRVAQSAQYF
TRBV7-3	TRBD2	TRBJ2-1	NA	TGTGCCAGCAGCCTTGTCGGGAGGGGGTTAAATGAGCAGTTCTTC	CASSLVGRGLNEQFF
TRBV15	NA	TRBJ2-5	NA	TGTGCCACCAGCAGTACGGAGGAAGAGACCCAGTACTTC	CATSSTEEETQYF
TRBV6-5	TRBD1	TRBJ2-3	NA	TGTGCCAGCACCGATCCGGGACAGGGTGTTTATACGCAGTATTTT	CASTDPGQGVYTQYF
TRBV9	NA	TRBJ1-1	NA	TGTGCCAGCAGCGCCGATCGAGGGCTGAACACTGAAGCTTTCTTT	CASSADRGLNTEAFF
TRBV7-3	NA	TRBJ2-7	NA	TGTGCCAGCAGCTCCCCCCAACCGGACGGCGAGCAGTACTTC	CASSSPQPDGEQYF
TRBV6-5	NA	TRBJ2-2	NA	TGTGCCAGCAGTTACCCCGCAGCCGGGGAGCTGTTTTTT	CASSYPAAGELFF
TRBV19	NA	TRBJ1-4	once	TGTGCCAGTATGGAGGGGGGAGGAAGGGAAAAACTGTTTTTT	CASMEGGGREKLFF
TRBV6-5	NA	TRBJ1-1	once	TGTGCCAGCAGTTACTCGAGCTGGGACACTGAAGCTTTCTTT	CASSYSSWDTEAFF
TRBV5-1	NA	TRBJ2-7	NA	TGCGCCAGCAGCGCTTTTTCGGGACCCCCCTCCTACGAGCAGTACTTC	CASSAFSGPPSYEQYF
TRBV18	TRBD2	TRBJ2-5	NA	TGTGCCAGCTCAGCTTACTCCCCGGGACTAGCGGGAGAAGGGGAGACCCAGTACTTC	CASSAYSPGLAGEGETQYF
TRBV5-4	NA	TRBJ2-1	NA	TGTGCCAGCAGCTTGAAGTGGGGCGATGAGCAGTTCTTC	CASSLKWGDEQFF
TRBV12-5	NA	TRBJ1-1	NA	TGTGCTAGTCTTGGGACACCGAACACTGAAGCTTTCTTT	CASLGTPNTEAFF
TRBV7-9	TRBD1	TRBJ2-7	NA	TGTGCCAGCACCTTCGGACAGGGGGCCCACGAGCAGTACTTC	CASTFGQGAHEQYF
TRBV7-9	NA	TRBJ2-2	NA	TGTGCCAGCGATGAAGTCGGATTCTACACCGGGGAGCTGTTTTTT	CASDEVGFYTGELFF
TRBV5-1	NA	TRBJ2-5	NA	TGCGCCAGCAGCGGGACACCCCAAGAGACCCAGTACTTC	CASSGTPQETQYF
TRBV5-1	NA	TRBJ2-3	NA	TGCGCCAGCAGCTTGGAAATGATCGGCGGAATCACAGATACGCAGTATTTT	CASSLEMIGGITDTQYF
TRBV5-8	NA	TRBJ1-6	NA	TGTGCCAGCAGCTTGTTTGGGGAAGCATCACCCCTCCACTTT	CASSLFGEASPLHF
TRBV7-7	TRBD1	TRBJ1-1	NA	TGTGCTAGCAGCCCCCTGGGACAGAGCGGCGAAGCTTTCTTT	CASSPLGQSGEAFF
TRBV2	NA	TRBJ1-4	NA	TGTGCCAGTCAGACAGTAACTAATGAAAAACTGTTTTTT	CASQTVTNEKLFF
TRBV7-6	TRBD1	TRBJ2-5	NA	TGTGCCAGCAGCAACAGGGGGCGAAGGGAGACCCAGTACTTC	CASSNRGRRETQYF
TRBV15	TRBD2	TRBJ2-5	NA	TGTGCCACCAGCAGGGGCGGGGGCCAAGAGACCCAGTACTTC	CATSRGGGQETQYF
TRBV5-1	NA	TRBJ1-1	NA	TGCGCCAGCAGCTTTTCGAACACTGAAGCTTTCTTT	CASSFSNTEAFF
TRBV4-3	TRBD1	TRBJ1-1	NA	TGCGCCAGCAGCCAGGGATTCTGGACAGGGGGCAACACTGAAGCTTTCTTT	CASSQGFWTGGNTEAFF
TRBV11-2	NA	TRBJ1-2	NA	TGTGCCAGCAGCTTAGATTCAGGGCCAGGATACTTCTATGGCTACACCTTC	CASSLDSGPGYFYGYTF
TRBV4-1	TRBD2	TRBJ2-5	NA	TGCGCCAGCAGCCCCAGACTAGCGGGGGCCCAAGAGACCCAGTACTTC	CASSPRLAGAQETQYF
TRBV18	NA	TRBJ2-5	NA	TGTGCCAGCTCACCGGACATGAGAGAGACCCAGTACTTC	CASSPDMRETQYF
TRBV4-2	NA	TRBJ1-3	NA	TGTGCCAGCAGCTTGCAGGGACCTGGAAACACCATATATTTT	CASSLQGPGNTIYF
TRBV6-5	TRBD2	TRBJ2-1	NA	TGTGCCAGCAAACCCGGGACTACAAGGGGTAATGAGCAGTTCTTC	CASKPGTTRGNEQFF
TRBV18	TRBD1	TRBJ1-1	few	TGTGCCAGCTCATATGGACAGGGGGCCTTAATGAACACTGAAGCTTTCTTT	CASSYGQGALMNTEAFF
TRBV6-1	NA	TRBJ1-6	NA	TGTGCCAGCAATAAAGCAGGGGCGCGGTCCTATAATTCACCCCTCCACTTT	CASNKAGARSYNSPLHF
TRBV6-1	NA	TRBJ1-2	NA	TGTGCCAGCAGTGAAGCGGGAGGGGCCTATGGCTACACCTTC	CASSEAGGAYGYTF
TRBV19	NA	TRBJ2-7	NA	TGTGCCAGTAGGGCCGAGGGACCGTACAACGAGCAGTACTTC	CASRAEGPYNEQYF
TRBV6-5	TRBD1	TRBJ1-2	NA	TGTGCCAGTAGGACGAAACAGGGGAACTATGGCTACACCTTC	CASRTKQGNYGYTF
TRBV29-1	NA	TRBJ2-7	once	TGCAGCGGTCAACAGGGATCAGCCGAGCAGTACTTC	CSGQQGSAEQYF
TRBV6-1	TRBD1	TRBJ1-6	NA	TGTGCCAGCAGTAACCCCGGGACAGGATCGATGGCCCTCCACTTT	CASSNPGTGSMALHF
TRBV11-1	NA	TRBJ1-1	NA	TGTGCCAGCAGCTTAGGAGCCGGACAAGGCAGCGCGGCTTTCTTT	CASSLGAGQGSAAFF